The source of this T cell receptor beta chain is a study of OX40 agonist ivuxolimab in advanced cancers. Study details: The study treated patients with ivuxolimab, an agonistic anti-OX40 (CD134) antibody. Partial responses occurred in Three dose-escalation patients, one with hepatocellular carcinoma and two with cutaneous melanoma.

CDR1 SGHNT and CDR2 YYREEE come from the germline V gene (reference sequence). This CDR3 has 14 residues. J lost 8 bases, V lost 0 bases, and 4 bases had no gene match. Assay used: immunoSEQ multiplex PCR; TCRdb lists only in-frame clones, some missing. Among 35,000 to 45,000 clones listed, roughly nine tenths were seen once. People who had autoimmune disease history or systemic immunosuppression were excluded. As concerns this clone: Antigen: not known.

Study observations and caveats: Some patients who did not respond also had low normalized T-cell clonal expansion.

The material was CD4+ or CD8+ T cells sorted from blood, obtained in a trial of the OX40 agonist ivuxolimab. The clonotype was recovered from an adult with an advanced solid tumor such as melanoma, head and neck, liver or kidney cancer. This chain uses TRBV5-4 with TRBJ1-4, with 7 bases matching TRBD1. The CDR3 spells CASSLEGAREKLFF. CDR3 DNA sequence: TGTGCCAGCAGCTTGGAGGGGGCGCGGGAAAAACTGTTTTTT.